This T cell receptor (beta chain) was sequenced in a study of Graves' ophthalmopathy and Graves' hyperthyroidism. Turning to the study itself: In this cohort's terms, stable hyperthyroidism meant no ophthalmopathy by 18 months of follow-up. Broader study findings: A 13-signature model separated ophthalmopathy from stable hyperthyroidism, roughly 85% sensitivity, about 81% specificity.

In this sample, this clonotype turned up many times. Antigen specificity is unknown. V lost 0 bases, J lost 0 bases, and 5 bases stayed unmatched. The CDR3 covers 16 residues. Germline CDR1 is LNHDA and CDR2 is SQIVND (reference sequence). Amplification targeted the TCR beta CDR3 regions, with RNA transcripts as the source material. An opening RT-PCR round employed HTBI primers and preceded a second-round multiplex PCR. TCRdb re-derived calls from the multiplex PCR reads in MiXCR, one entry per CDR3 protein. The profile shows a few hundred thousand distinct CDR3 sequences, under 40% of them singletons.

The receptor was derived from an adult man with Graves' hyperthyroidism. This chain connects TRBV19 to TRBJ2-7, with TRBD2 identical over 7 bases. Sequencing was performed on peripheral blood or thyroid tissue (not recorded which). Here the CDR3 DNA reads TGTGCCAGTAGTATAGATCCGACTAGCATCTCCTACGAGCAGTACTTC. Encoded protein: CASSIDPTSISYEQYF. The full variable domain, in which reference TRBV19 and TRBJ2-7 provide the parts outside the CDR3, is DGGITQSPKYLFRKEGQNVTLSCEQNLNHDAMYWYRQDPGQGLRLIYYSQIVNDFQKGDIAEGYSVSREKKESFPLTVTSAQKNPTAFYLCASSIDPTSISYEQYFGPGTRLTVT.